This T cell receptor (beta chain) is from a study of CD4 T cells in relation to SARS-CoV-2 and coronaviruses. The protocol was immunoSEQ multiplex PCR, while the TCRdb copy is restricted to in-frame clones and leaves out a portion. This repertoire shows 15,000 to 20,000 clones, about 84% found once; its top ten account for about a sixth. In regard to this clone: The antigen is not known.

V shed 2 bases and J shed 7 bases, with 13 bases lying between them. Per the germline V gene, CDR1 is SGHAT and CDR2 is FQNNGV. CDR3 size: 14 residues. The unexposed donors gave CD4+ T cells in about 2010-2019, prior to COVID-19. After about 10 days of culture, CD4+ T cells were isolated. The origin of this receptor is a human donor in good health. The V and J genes are TRBV11-2 and TRBJ2-3; D remains unclear. The sequenced material came from CD4+ T cells from PBMCs, cultured in vitro. The CDR3 is CASSLMTSPHTQYF. DNA of the CDR3: TGTGCCAGCAGCTTAATGACCTCGCCCCATACGCAGTATTTT. The variable domain in full, with the rest retrieved from reference TRBV11-2 and TRBJ2-3, is EAGVAQSPRYKIIEKRQSVAFWCNPISGHATLYWYQQILGQGPKLLIQFQNNGVVDDSQLPKDRFSAERLKGVDSTLKIQPAKLEDSAVYLCASSLMTSPHTQYFGPGTRLTVL.